Presented here are 17 T cell receptor beta chains from one specimen sequenced in a study of blood T cells in healthy people across ages. Then a second PCR, running about 7 to 11 cycles, was carried out with a sample-barcoded 5' primer and a J-beta primer mix. TCRdb reprocessed the 5' RACE reads with MiXCR, giving one entry per CDR3 protein. The table includes 380,000 or so distinct CDR3 sequences, about 55% detected once. Sequenced material: blood. These receptors all come from a man between 60 and 75 years old in good health.

The CDR3 DNA reads as TGTGCCAGCAGACCTACGGGACTAGCAGAAGAGACCCAGTACTTC. The encoded protein is CASRPTGLAEETQYF. The rearrangement uses TRBV6-5 and TRBJ2-7; TRBD2 agrees at 9 bases. The closer fit of TRBJ2-5 to the DNA end suggests the J call may be wrong. From germline, CDR1 is MNHEY and CDR2 SVGAGI. The CDR3 is made up of 15 amino acids.

The chain couples TRBV6-5 to TRBJ2-7; tentatively, D is TRBD1 or TRBD2 (6 bases each). The CDR3 consists of 14 residues. Per germline, CDR1 MNHEY and CDR2 SVGAGI. V was shortened by 6 bases and J by 6 bases, with 18 bases between the two germline ends. In nucleotides, the CDR3 is TGTGCCAGCAGCCTGCTAGGGGGGTCGGCCGAGCAGTACTTC. Encoded protein: CASSLLGGSAEQYF.

For this clonotype: Just one base apart from a much larger clone, this may be a read error. The V call is TRBV12-3 or TRBV12-4, the J call TRBJ2-1, with D perhaps TRBD2 (5 bases). The CDR3 length is 14 residues. This chain's CDR3 is CASSLTSPYDEQFF. The CDR3 DNA sequence: TGTGCCAGCAGTTTAACTAGTCCCTACGATGAGCAGTTCTTC.

The chain links TRBV5-1 to TRBJ2-7; TRBD1 matches 7 bases. The germline CDR1 and CDR2 sequences are SGHRS and YFSETQ. The CDR3 is 14 amino acids. V shed 7 bases, J shed 0 bases, and the junction held 7 bases outside the gene matches. The DNA of the CDR3 is TGCGCCAGCGGTCGACAGGGTCCCTCCTACGAGCAGTACTTC. Protein: CASGRQGPSYEQYF.

J is TRBJ2-7 and V is TRBV7-2; TRBD1 aligns across 7 bases. Trimming at V came to 5 bases and at J to 3 bases, leaving 10 bases not matched to a gene. This CDR3 is 15 amino acids long. Germline CDR1 is SGHTA and CDR2 is FQGNSA. The CDR3 nucleotides are TGTGCCAGCAGCCCCCAAACAGGGGCGGTCTACGAGCAGTACTTC. It codes for CASSPQTGAVYEQYF.

The CDR3 sequence is CASSVALVETQYF. CDR3 nucleotides: TGTGCCAGCAGCGTAGCTTTGGTAGAGACCCAGTACTTC. This chain uses TRBV9 with TRBJ2-7; no clear D gene. TRBJ2-5 matches the DNA end more closely, so the J call is doubtful. The CDR3 is made up of 13 amino acids. Germline CDR1 and CDR2: SGDLS and YYNGEE.

Remarks on this clonotype: A much bigger clone sits one base away, suggesting this may be a read error. The V call is TRBV6-2 or TRBV6-3, the J call TRBJ2-2; 8 positions agree with TRBD1. Trimming at V came to 4 bases and at J to 2 bases, leaving 9 bases not matched to a gene. The CDR3 spans 17 residues. The germline V gene encodes CDR1 MNHEY and CDR2 SVGEGT. The CDR3 sequence: CASSWSRQGPNTGELFF. Here the CDR3 DNA reads TGTGCCAGCAGTTGGTCGAGACAGGGGCCAAACACCGGGGAGCTGTTTTTT.

This sequence joins TRBV12-3 or TRBV12-4 and TRBJ2-4; D not certain. The assigned J gene may be wrong: the sequence end matches TRBJ2-7 better. This CDR3 contains 12 residues. The CDR3 nucleotides read TGTGCCAGCAGGCTCCCGGGTGACGAGCAGTACTTC. Translating it yields CASRLPGDEQYF.

A few counts support this clonotype. The chain has TRBV4-2 and TRBJ2-3; the D gene could be TRBD1 or TRBD2 (6 bases each). Germline CDR1 and CDR2: LGHNA and YNFKEQ. The CDR3 has 18 residues. V gave up 3 bases and J gave up 0 bases, with 19 bases separating them. For the CDR3, the DNA is TGTGCCAGCAGCCACGGGGGCGCGGGGTCGACTAGCACAGATACGCAGTATTTT. Translating it yields CASSHGGAGSTSTDTQYF.

The chain has TRBV14 and TRBJ2-5; the D gene is possibly TRBD2 (5 bases). The germline V gene has CDR1 SGHDN and CDR2 FVKESK. With 1 base removed from V and 11 bases from J, the gap between germline ends came to 8 bases. This CDR3 is 11 amino acids long. In nucleotides, the CDR3 is TGTGCCAGCAGCCAAGGGCGGGCGCAGTACTTC. Amino acid sequence: CASSQGRAQYF.

This clonotype has only a few counts. The chain carries TRBV28 and TRBJ2-7, with D perhaps TRBD1 or TRBD2 (5 bases each). The CDR3 runs 16 residues. Trimming cost V 8 bases and J 2 bases, with 22 bases left between them. Germline loops: CDR1 MDHEN, CDR2 SYDVKM. CDR3 sequence reads: CASRVGGVRETYEQYF. The CDR3 DNA sequence: TGTGCCAGCCGCGTAGGAGGCGTCAGGGAAACCTACGAGCAGTACTTC.

The chain joins TRBV7-2 to TRBJ2-7; D is perhaps TRBD1 (6 bases). Trimming stripped 4 bases from V and 1 base from J, with 14 bases between. The CDR3 consists of 15 residues. Germline values: CDR1 SGHTA, CDR2 FQGNSA. The CDR3 DNA reads as TGTGCCAGCAGCTCCAGCACAGGGCGGTCCTACGAGCAGTACTTC. Its protein is CASSSSTGRSYEQYF.

This clonotype was observed a handful of times. The chain employs TRBV20-1 and TRBJ1-2; D gene ambiguous. Between the trimmed V and J ends, which lost 1 base and 6 bases, there was a span of 12 bases. The germline gives CDR1 DFQATT, CDR2 SNEGSKA (reference sequence). CDR3 size: 13 residues. The CDR3 DNA is TGCAGTGCTAGAGGACGGGCAGACAATGGCTACACCTTC. Translating gives CSARGRADNGYTF.

This clonotype was counted once. The chain uses TRBV28 and TRBJ2-1; a weak D match, TRBD1 (5 bases). The J call may be mistaken, given a closer DNA end match to TRBJ2-7. Germline CDR1 and CDR2: MDHEN and SYDVKM. The CDR3 totals 14 residues. The CDR3 DNA is TGTGCCAGCAGTTCCAGGGTCGGGTTTAGTGAGCAGTACTTC. Amino acid sequence: CASSSRVGFSEQYF.

This clonotype was seen many times. This chain joins TRBV29-1 and TRBJ1-1; 7 nucleotides match TRBD1. Germline V gene lookup returns CDR1 SQVTM and CDR2 ANQGSEA. Germline trimming cut 7 bases from V and 1 base from J; bases unmatched to any gene: 9. This CDR3 comprises 14 residues. The CDR3 region has the DNA TGCAGCGCCGTCGGACAGGCTGCGAACACTGAAGCTTTCTTT. Translated: CSAVGQAANTEAFF.

This rearrangement joins TRBV18 to TRBJ2-1; 9 positions match TRBD1. Germline V gene data show CDR1 as KGHSH and CDR2 as LQKENI. The CDR3 has 14 amino acids. V lost 8 bases and J lost 7; bases outside the gene matches: 9. The CDR3, as DNA: TGTGCCAGCCACCGGGACAGGGATAGGAATGAGCAGTTCTTC. It specifies CASHRDRDRNEQFF. The full variable domain, its missing parts supplied by reference TRBV18 and TRBJ2-1, is NAGVMQNPRHLVRRRGQEARLRCSPMKGHSHVYWYRQLPEEGLKFMVYLQKENIIDESGMPKERFSAEFPKEGPSILRIQQVVRGDSAAYFCASHRDRDRNEQFFGPGTRLTVL.

This clonotype appeared a few times. This chain connects TRBV14 to TRBJ2-3, with D possibly being TRBD2 (6 bases). The CDR3 is 16 residues long. CDR1 is SGHDN, CDR2 FVKESK, per germline. Between the trimmed V and J ends, which lost 4 bases and 1 base, there was a span of 15 bases. This CDR3 is CASSLMQGLRTDTQYF. The CDR3 nucleotides are TGTGCCAGCAGCCTCATGCAGGGACTCCGCACAGATACGCAGTATTTT. The full variable domain, in which reference TRBV14 and TRBJ2-3 provide the parts outside the CDR3, is EAGVTQFPSHSVIEKGQTVTLRCDPISGHDNLYWYRRVMGKEIKFLLHFVKESKQDESGMPNNRFLAERTGGTYSTLKVQPAELEDSGVYFCASSLMQGLRTDTQYFGPGTRLTVL.